A selection of T cell receptor beta chains follows, all from one sample in a study of OX40 agonist ivuxolimab in advanced cancers. The method was immunoSEQ multiplex PCR; TCRdb's version includes in-frame clones alone and lacks a portion of them. The top ten hold roughly 1% of the sample, which has roughly 68,000 clones, more than 85% seen once. The sample consisted of CD4+ or CD8+ T cells sorted from blood, taken in a trial of the OX40 agonist ivuxolimab. All receptors come from an adult with an advanced solid tumor such as melanoma, head and neck, liver or kidney cancer. Both conserved end residues are part of each CDR3. The D gene is left open where the match is weak. The size field is filled for only some rows; it gives once, few, many or a size class.

size | J | V | D | CDR3 | DNA
. | TRBJ2-7 | TRBV6-6 | TRBD2 | CASRLGLAGVYEQYF | TGTGCCAGCAGACTAGGACTAGCGGGAGTGTACGAGCAGTACTTC
. | TRBJ1-4 | TRBV5-1 | TRBD1 | CASSLAGQGNEKLFF | TGCGCCAGCAGCTTGGCGGGACAGGGCAATGAAAAACTGTTTTTT
few | TRBJ1-5 | TRBV2 | . | CASSHGDQPQHF | TGTGCCAGCAGCCACGGGGACCAGCCCCAGCATTTT
few | TRBJ1-1 | TRBV9 | . | CASSVGGLMNTEAFF | TGTGCCAGCAGCGTAGGGGGATTGATGAACACTGAAGCTTTCTTT
. | TRBJ1-2 | TRBV6-1 | TRBD1 | CASSPGQGGYGYTF | TGTGCCAGCAGTCCCGGACAGGGTGGCTATGGCTACACCTTC
. | TRBJ2-7 | TRBV7-9 | . | CASSYYPGRQIYEQYF | TGTGCCAGCAGCTACTACCCGGGACGGCAGATCTACGAGCAGTACTTC
. | TRBJ2-7 | TRBV10-3 | . | CAIRPGIQPTYEQYF | TGTGCCATCAGACCAGGGATCCAGCCTACCTACGAGCAGTACTTC
. | TRBJ2-5 | TRBV11-2 | TRBD2 | CASSLDRAGGRGETQYF | TGTGCCAGCAGCTTAGATAGAGCGGGAGGGCGGGGTGAGACCCAGTACTTC
. | TRBJ1-1 | TRBV28 | . | CASTGTRRTEAFF | TGTGCCAGCACCGGGACTCGTCGGACTGAAGCTTTCTTT
. | TRBJ2-2 | TRBV7-3 | . | CASSLTGVTGELFF | TGTGCCAGCAGCTTAACAGGGGTGACCGGGGAGCTGTTTTTT
. | TRBJ2-5 | TRBV6-1 | . | CASSESRDGQTQYF | TGTGCCAGCAGTGAATCCCGAGACGGGCAGACCCAGTACTTC
. | TRBJ1-1 | TRBV5-1 | . | CASSLASTGRDAFF | TGCGCCAGCAGCTTGGCCTCAACAGGGCGGGACGCTTTCTTT
. | TRBJ2-3 | TRBV18 | . | CASSPPGGSTDTQYF | TGTGCCAGCTCACCACCCGGTGGTAGCACAGATACGCAGTATTTT
. | TRBJ2-5 | TRBV5-5 | . | CASSFLGGSGRETQYF | TGTGCCAGCAGTTTCCTCGGAGGGAGTGGGCGTGAGACCCAGTACTTC
. | TRBJ1-4 | TRBV6-1 | . | CASRGLSGEKLFF | TGTGCCAGCAGGGGGCTGTCGGGTGAAAAACTGTTTTTT
. | TRBJ2-3 | TRBV2 | TRBD2 | CASSDRGEADTQYF | TGTGCCAGCAGTGATCGGGGGGAGGCAGATACGCAGTATTTT
. | TRBJ2-7 | TRBV5-1 | TRBD2 | CASSSRSGGAGNEQYF | TGCGCCAGCAGCTCCCGTAGCGGGGGGGCTGGTAACGAGCAGTACTTC
. | TRBJ1-3 | TRBV13 | . | CASSLARLGNTIYF | TGTGCCAGCAGCTTAGCCAGGCTGGGAAACACCATATATTTT
. | TRBJ1-1 | TRBV29-1 | TRBD1 | CSVMTGANTEAFF | TGCAGCGTTATGACAGGGGCGAACACTGAAGCTTTCTTT
. | TRBJ2-7 | TRBV2 | . | CASSSDPKGEQYF | TGTGCCAGCAGTTCGGACCCAAAGGGAGAGCAGTACTTC
few | TRBJ1-1 | TRBV5-1 | . | CASSFTNTEAFF | TGCGCCAGCAGCTTCACGAACACTGAAGCTTTCTTT
. | TRBJ2-2 | TRBV6-5 | TRBD2 | CASKGLAGATGELFF | TGTGCCAGCAAGGGACTAGCGGGAGCCACCGGGGAGCTGTTTTTT
. | TRBJ2-3 | TRBV4-1 | TRBD2 | CASSQDISGRARSTDTQYF | TGCGCCAGCAGCCAAGACATTAGCGGGAGGGCCCGAAGCACAGATACGCAGTATTTT
. | TRBJ1-1 | TRBV10-3 | . | CAISESRGIDTEAFF | TGTGCCATCAGTGAGTCAAGGGGAATCGACACTGAAGCTTTCTTT
once | TRBJ2-2 | TRBV2 | . | CASSEGQPNTGELFF | TGTGCCAGCAGTGAAGGGCAGCCCAACACCGGGGAGCTGTTTTTT
. | TRBJ2-1 | TRBV11-3 | . | CASSLEGGASFHNEQFF | TGTGCCAGCAGCTTAGAGGGGGGTGCGAGCTTCCACAATGAGCAGTTCTTC
. | TRBJ2-7 | TRBV6-1 | . | CASSEAQDGYEQYF | TGTGCCAGCAGTGAAGCGCAGGACGGCTACGAGCAGTACTTC